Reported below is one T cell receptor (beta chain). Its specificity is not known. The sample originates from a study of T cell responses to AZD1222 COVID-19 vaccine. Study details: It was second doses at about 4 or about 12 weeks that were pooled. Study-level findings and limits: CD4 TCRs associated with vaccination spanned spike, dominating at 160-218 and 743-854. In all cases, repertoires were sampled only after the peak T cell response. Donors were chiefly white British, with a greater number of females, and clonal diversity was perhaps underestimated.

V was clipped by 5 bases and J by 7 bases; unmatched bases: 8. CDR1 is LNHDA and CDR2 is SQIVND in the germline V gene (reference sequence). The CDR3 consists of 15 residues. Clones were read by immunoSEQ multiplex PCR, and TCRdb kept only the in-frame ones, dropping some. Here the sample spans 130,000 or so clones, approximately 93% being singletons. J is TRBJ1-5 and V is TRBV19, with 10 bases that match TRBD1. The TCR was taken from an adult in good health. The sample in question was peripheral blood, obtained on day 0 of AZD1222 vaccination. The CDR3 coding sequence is TGTGCCAGTAGTGACGGGACAGGGGCATGGCAGCCCCAGCATTTT. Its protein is CASSDGTGAWQPQHF.